The clone carrying this TCR beta chain was seen more than once but under ten times. No antigen is known for it. The sample contains more than one DNA sequence encoding this CDR3. These data are taken from a study of beta chain features in type 1 diabetes. Germline loops: CDR1 KGHSH, CDR2 LQKENI. The junction had 2 bases not matched to a gene; V was cut back by 3 bases and J by 5 bases. This CDR3 spans 14 amino acids. The study, taken as a whole, reports: Shortening that was moderate but significant affected the TCRB CDR3s of Type 1 diabetes patients in all four CD4+ subsets.

Sequenced material consisted of expressed TCRB transcripts (all of the isolated RNA was reverse transcribed). Generated by immunoSEQ multiplex PCR, the TCRdb table keeps only in-frame clones and is missing some. The repertoire holds more than 550,000 clones, about 14% seen once, with approximately 0.043% in the top ten. This chain uses TRBV18 with TRBJ1-5; 9 nucleotides agree with TRBD1. Sequences were obtained from naive CD4+ T cells from blood. This sequence was found in a man in his late teens or twenties with type 1 diabetes. In DNA, the CDR3 is TGTGCCAGCTCACCGAGGACAGGGGATCAGCCCCAGCATTTT. This gives the protein CASSPRTGDQPQHF.